This TCR beta chain was retrieved from a study of blood T cell repertoires in COVID-19 (dated by TCRdb to 2020 to 2022). A note on the overall study: Samples from collaborators originated in the United States, Italy and Spain and spanned both the acute and convalescent phases of COVID-19. The prospective study material was composed of cDNA or gDNA derived from T cells, B-cell-depleted T cells, or PBMCs. Deeply sampled blood TCRbeta repertoires from subjects exposed to, actively infected with, or recovered from COVID-19 were included in the dataset. The repertoires were made available in a free public database intended to serve as a resource for research on the immune response to SARS-CoV-2. The samples were drawn from the first 160 participants of the ongoing ImmuneRACE study and from 950 to 1,500 subjects provided by 6 global collaborators. Nearly every sample came with metadata listing a de-identified subject ID, COVID-19 status, age in years and sex. Where HLA class I and class II types were available, the types were taken from metadata supplied by the sample provider, not from assay-based typing. General study outcomes and caveats: Clinical and demographic metadata were provided uncurated, with the amount varying by source and participant.

TCRbeta CDR3 regions were amplified from genomic DNA by means of the immunoSEQ Assay, a bias-controlled multiplex PCR. Per the source publication's procedure: The number of nucleated cells in each sample was estimated by amplification of reference gene primers within the assay. To quantify the absolute abundance of each unique TCRbeta CDR3 rearrangement, sequence reads were collapsed and filtered. For each sample, productive Simpson clonality was calculated by taking the square root of Simpson's diversity index across productive rearrangements. TCRdb retrieved this table from immuneACCESS and kept in-frame rearrangements only. Not all clones are present; in checked studies, unresolved V genes account for under half, and no reason is known for the remainder. V, J and clone size are those of that table, while D and trimming were read from the DNA. The table for this sample lists about 59,000 clones; 87% of them were counted only once. The ten largest account for less than 6.5% of the sample.

Per the germline V gene, SGHRS is the CDR1 and YFSETQ is the CDR2. The CDR3, cysteine through phenylalanine, is 13 amino acids long. Only the CDR3 region is kept as DNA, spanning 39 bases read in frame from base 1. Clipping removes 5 bases from V and 8 bases from J, with 6 as the unmatched junction base count. For this clone: Its antigen is still unknown. There are no base qualities to consult, and no much larger clone falls within one base.

The collaborating institutions used their own protocols to collect whole blood in K2EDTA tubes. For TCRbeta analysis, collaborators shipped samples as frozen whole blood, isolated PBMCs, or DNA extracted from either of those sample types. Recombination linked TRBV5-1 to TRBJ1-2; 10 middle bases align to TRBD1. The sequenced sample consisted of peripheral blood. This receptor was taken from a man older than 75 in a cohort sampled during active COVID-19. The CDR3 loop reads CASSPGTGEGYTF. In nucleotide form, the sequence is TGCGCCAGCAGTCCCGGGACAGGGGAAGGCTACACCTTC. Here the CDR3 is joined to the reference TRBV5-1 and TRBJ1-2 genes, and the full variable domain is: KAGVTQTPRYLIKTRGQQVTLSCSPISGHRSVSWYQQTPGQGLQFLFEYFSETQRNKGNFPGRFSGRQFSNSRSEMNVSTLELGDSALYLCASSPGTGEGYTFGSGTRLTVV.